Listed here is a single T cell receptor beta chain. Its recognized antigen is unknown. A read error may produce the germline difference seen at one junction end. The CDR3 numbers 11 residues from cysteine through phenylalanine. Only the CDR3 region is kept as DNA, spanning 33 bases read in frame from base 1. CDR1 is given as PRHDT and CDR2 as FYEKMQ, both from the germline V gene (reference sequence). The data are from a study of T cell responses to AZD1222 COVID-19 vaccine (dated by TCRdb to the early 2020s). Some background on the complete study: AZD1222 recipients with second doses at about 4 weeks or about 12 weeks were pooled, because spike-specific TCR depth and breadth did not differ between schedules. A total of approximately 230 trial participants underwent TCR sequencing, of whom about 200 received two doses of AZD1222 and some 25 received two doses of the MenACWY control vaccine. Trial participants were enrolled by age into subgroups of 18-55, 56-69 and 70-plus years, and 148, 28 and 57 TCR-sequenced participants, respectively, were included in these subgroups. Overall study results and their limits: The vaccine-associated CD4 TCRs covered the entire spike protein, and the dominant responses fell in regions 160-218 and 743-854. In the small 56-69-year group, the increase in depth fell short of significance, most likely because of low power. Only a handful of AZD1222 recipients were SARS-CoV-2 seropositive at baseline, limiting conclusions about previously exposed vaccinees. Most participants were white British and females outnumbered males, and the authors suggested that clonal diversity may have been underestimated. Reportedly, almost half of the unique spike-specific TCRs recognized epitopes lying outside the regions that are mutated in the B.1.351 and B.1.1.7 variants. After two AZD1222 doses, spike-specific TCR breadth and depth were significantly higher than at day 0 and than in MenACWY recipients. No day 14 peak-response samples were available, so repertoires were characterized only after the peak T cell response.

The sample's time point label is to be understood as: baseline before first vaccination. The vaccinee samples were drawn from two UK trials, COV001 and COV002, one of which was a single-blind randomized controlled phase 2/3 trial testing AZD1222 (ChAdOx1 nCoV-19) in healthy adults. For TCRbeta chain sequencing, PBMC samples were collected from trial participants at day 0 and at day 28 after the second dose. The CDR3 regions of human TCRbeta chains were analyzed by immunosequencing. In the original analysis: TCRs in the repertoires were compared against a reference library of SARS-CoV-2-specific TCRs that had been generated with the MIRA antigen-specificity platform. Breadth meant the fraction of unique TCRs that were SARS-CoV-2-associated, whereas depth meant the fraction of total T cells that were SARS-CoV-2-associated. Using the MIRA data, every spike-specific TCR was mapped to the spike region that the TCR reacted to and assigned to either a CD4 or a CD8 class. Log10-transformed breadth and depth values were compared by one-way ANOVA with Sidak's multiple comparisons tests. As stored in TCRdb, this immuneACCESS dataset retains in-frame rearrangements with V and J assigned. A fraction of the clones does not appear; measured against another copy, unresolved V genes explain less than half of the discrepancy, and the remainder lacks a known reason. V and J calls and clone size come straight from that table; D and trimming were deduced from the DNA. The sample table shows fewer than 85,000 clones, and about nine tenths are seen once. Approximately 4.5% of the sample is in the top ten clones.

The source of this sequence is an adult in good health. The chain joins TRBV13 to TRBJ2-1, with the D gene not clear enough to name. The material sequenced was peripheral blood, taken on day 0 of AZD1222 vaccination. The DNA sequence is as follows: TGTGCCAGCAGCTCCTCCAATGAGCAGTTCTTC. Translated, this gives CASSSSNEQFF.